The rows below give T cell receptor beta chains drawn from one sample of a study of CD8 T cells in Susac syndrome. TCRdb analysed the immunoSEQ multiplex PCR reads with MiXCR anew, one entry per CDR3 protein. The top ten hold 0.21% of the sample, which has around 270,000 distinct CDR3 sequences, 85% seen once. Specimen: CD8+ T cells from PBMCs. The receptors stem from a human donor with multiple sclerosis. CDR3s include the opening cysteine and the closing phenylalanine or tryptophan. The order of the fields is clone size, J gene, CDR3 length, D gene, V gene, CDR3 DNA, CDR3 protein. The D gene is left open where the match is weak. For some rows the clone size is stated as once, few or many, or as a class when expanded; others skip it.

clone_size: NA; j_call: TRBJ2-1; cdr3_length: 16; d_call: TRBD2; v_call: TRBV2; cdr3_nt: TGTGCCAGCAGCGCCCCGGGACTAGTATCTTACAATGAGCAGTTCTTC; cdr3_aa: CASSAPGLVSYNEQFF
clone_size: NA; j_call: TRBJ2-7; cdr3_length: 15; d_call: NA; v_call: TRBV28; cdr3_nt: TGTGCCAGCAGCACCTTCGAGGGGGAGGACTACGAGCAGTACTTC; cdr3_aa: CASSTFEGEDYEQYF
clone_size: NA; j_call: TRBJ2-1; cdr3_length: 15; d_call: NA; v_call: TRBV7-2; cdr3_nt: TGTGCCAGCAGCTACCGCGGGGCCCCCTACAATGAGCAGTTCTTC; cdr3_aa: CASSYRGAPYNEQFF
clone_size: NA; j_call: TRBJ2-7; cdr3_length: 14; d_call: NA; v_call: TRBV6-2/TRBV6-3; cdr3_nt: TGTGCCAGCAGTCTCGGTCCAAGGATCTACGAGCAGTACTTC; cdr3_aa: CASSLGPRIYEQYF
clone_size: NA; j_call: TRBJ2-5; cdr3_length: 17; d_call: TRBD2; v_call: TRBV10-3; cdr3_nt: TGTGCCATCAGCTCCGGGACTAGCGGGTTAGAAGGAGAGACCCAGTACTTC; cdr3_aa: CAISSGTSGLEGETQYF
clone_size: NA; j_call: TRBJ2-3; cdr3_length: 16; d_call: NA; v_call: TRBV2; cdr3_nt: TGTGCCAGCAAACGGGGGGCCCGTCTAAGCACAGATACGCAGTATTTT; cdr3_aa: CASKRGARLSTDTQYF
clone_size: few; j_call: TRBJ2-7; cdr3_length: 14; d_call: NA; v_call: TRBV13; cdr3_nt: TGTGCCAGCAGCCCGCCGGTCAGCTCCTACGAGCAGTACTTC; cdr3_aa: CASSPPVSSYEQYF
clone_size: once; j_call: TRBJ1-2; cdr3_length: 14; d_call: NA; v_call: TRBV10-2; cdr3_nt: TGCGCCAGCAGTGAGTCGCTAGCGTTCTATGGCTACACCTTC; cdr3_aa: CASSESLAFYGYTF
clone_size: NA; j_call: TRBJ2-1; cdr3_length: 15; d_call: NA; v_call: TRBV4-3; cdr3_nt: TGCGCCAGCAGCCTAGAGGGGGATTATGGGTATGAGCAGTTCTTC; cdr3_aa: CASSLEGDYGYEQFF
clone_size: NA; j_call: TRBJ1-2; cdr3_length: 12; d_call: NA; v_call: TRBV28; cdr3_nt: TGTGCCAGCAGTTTACTCCCCGGTGGCTACACCTTC; cdr3_aa: CASSLLPGGYTF
clone_size: NA; j_call: TRBJ1-4; cdr3_length: 16; d_call: NA; v_call: TRBV7-9; cdr3_nt: TGTGCCAGCAGCCCACCCCCGGGGTCGACTAATGAAAAACTGTTTTTT; cdr3_aa: CASSPPPGSTNEKLFF
clone_size: once; j_call: TRBJ2-7; cdr3_length: 14; d_call: NA; v_call: TRBV20-1; cdr3_nt: TGCAGTGCTAGCCCCCTAGTTGAACTCTACGAGCAGTACTTC; cdr3_aa: CSASPLVELYEQYF
clone_size: NA; j_call: TRBJ2-7; cdr3_length: 17; d_call: TRBD1; v_call: TRBV5-5; cdr3_nt: TGTGCCAGCAGCTTGAGTTTCGTGGGACAGGGTATGGGGGAGCAGTACTTC; cdr3_aa: CASSLSFVGQGMGEQYF
clone_size: NA; j_call: TRBJ2-2; cdr3_length: 11; d_call: NA; v_call: TRBV7-2; cdr3_nt: TGTGCCACCTCGAACACCGGGGAGCTGTTTTTT; cdr3_aa: CATSNTGELFF
clone_size: NA; j_call: TRBJ2-3; cdr3_length: 14; d_call: NA; v_call: TRBV10-1; cdr3_nt: TGCGCCAGCAGCGCGGGACATAGCACAGATACGCAGTATTTT; cdr3_aa: CASSAGHSTDTQYF
clone_size: once; j_call: TRBJ1-1; cdr3_length: 13; d_call: NA; v_call: TRBV6-5; cdr3_nt: TGTGCCAGTTTCACGACCCCGAACACTGAAGCTTTCTTT; cdr3_aa: CASFTTPNTEAFF
clone_size: few; j_call: TRBJ2-1; cdr3_length: 16; d_call: NA; v_call: TRBV5-6; cdr3_nt: TGTGCCAGCAGCTTGGATTGGGGGAGTGGTTACAATGAGCAGTTCTTC; cdr3_aa: CASSLDWGSGYNEQFF
clone_size: few; j_call: TRBJ1-1; cdr3_length: 15; d_call: NA; v_call: TRBV7-6; cdr3_nt: TGTGCCAGCAGCTTAGAGGCAGGGGACAAGGGCTTGGCTTTCTTT; cdr3_aa: CASSLEAGDKGLAFF
clone_size: NA; j_call: TRBJ1-2; cdr3_length: 14; d_call: NA; v_call: TRBV19; cdr3_nt: TGTGCCAGTACCCCGGGCCAGACTAACTATGGCTACACCTTC; cdr3_aa: CASTPGQTNYGYTF
clone_size: NA; j_call: TRBJ2-1; cdr3_length: 15; d_call: NA; v_call: TRBV7-7; cdr3_nt: TGTGCTAGCAGCTTCGGACCTAGCGCAGACAATGAGCAGTTCTTC; cdr3_aa: CASSFGPSADNEQFF
clone_size: NA; j_call: TRBJ2-5; cdr3_length: 15; d_call: NA; v_call: TRBV19; cdr3_nt: TGTGCCAGTAGTTCCGGGAGCCTACTCCGGGAGACCCAGTACTTC; cdr3_aa: CASSSGSLLRETQYF
clone_size: once; j_call: TRBJ2-6; cdr3_length: 18; d_call: NA; v_call: TRBV28; cdr3_nt: TGTGCCAGCAGTTTCCGGGACACCCGAAGGTCTGGGGCCAACGTCCTGACTTTC; cdr3_aa: CASSFRDTRRSGANVLTF
clone_size: NA; j_call: TRBJ2-7; cdr3_length: 16; d_call: NA; v_call: TRBV28; cdr3_nt: TGTGCCAGCAGTTTTGGAATTGGCGCGCTCTCCTACGAGCAGTACTTC; cdr3_aa: CASSFGIGALSYEQYF
clone_size: NA; j_call: TRBJ2-7; cdr3_length: 15; d_call: NA; v_call: TRBV3-1; cdr3_nt: TGTGCCAGCAGCCACCTTAGGGTTACCTCGATCGAGCAGTACTTC; cdr3_aa: CASSHLRVTSIEQYF
clone_size: NA; j_call: TRBJ2-1; cdr3_length: 18; d_call: TRBD2; v_call: TRBV6-1; cdr3_nt: TGTGCCAGCAGCCCCGGACTAGCGGGAGGTACCTACTACAATGAGCAGTTCTTC; cdr3_aa: CASSPGLAGGTYYNEQFF
clone_size: NA; j_call: TRBJ1-1; cdr3_length: 17; d_call: TRBD1; v_call: TRBV20-1; cdr3_nt: TGCAGTGCTAGAGCGTTGGACAGGGTCGGTTGGCTCACTGAAGCTTTCTTT; cdr3_aa: CSARALDRVGWLTEAFF
clone_size: NA; j_call: TRBJ2-7; cdr3_length: 17; d_call: TRBD2; v_call: TRBV4-2; cdr3_nt: TGTGCCAGCAGCCAAGGGACTAGCGGGGCATTCTCCTACGAGCAGTACTTC; cdr3_aa: CASSQGTSGAFSYEQYF
clone_size: NA; j_call: TRBJ2-1; cdr3_length: 12; d_call: NA; v_call: TRBV25-1; cdr3_nt: TGTGCCAGCAGTGAATATAGCTGGGAGCAGTTCTTC; cdr3_aa: CASSEYSWEQFF
clone_size: NA; j_call: TRBJ2-2; cdr3_length: 15; d_call: NA; v_call: TRBV30; cdr3_nt: TGTGCCTGGAGCGACGGATCACTGAACACCGGGGAGCTGTTTTTT; cdr3_aa: CAWSDGSLNTGELFF
clone_size: NA; j_call: TRBJ2-5; cdr3_length: 17; d_call: TRBD1; v_call: TRBV25-1; cdr3_nt: TGTGCCAGCAGTGATCAGGACAGGGACGGATACCAAGAGACCCAGTACTTC; cdr3_aa: CASSDQDRDGYQETQYF
clone_size: NA; j_call: TRBJ2-2; cdr3_length: 16; d_call: NA; v_call: TRBV4-1; cdr3_nt: TGCGCCAGCAGCCAAGTCCAGCAGGCGAACACCGGGGAGCTGTTTTTT; cdr3_aa: CASSQVQQANTGELFF
clone_size: NA; j_call: TRBJ1-3; cdr3_length: 14; d_call: TRBD1; v_call: TRBV20-1; cdr3_nt: TGCAGTGCTAGGGACAGGGACTCTGGAAACACCATATATTTT; cdr3_aa: CSARDRDSGNTIYF
clone_size: NA; j_call: TRBJ2-7; cdr3_length: 14; d_call: NA; v_call: TRBV5-1; cdr3_nt: TGCGCCAGCAGCTTGGAGGGCGGCTACTACGAGCAGTACTTC; cdr3_aa: CASSLEGGYYEQYF
clone_size: NA; j_call: TRBJ2-5; cdr3_length: 16; d_call: TRBD2; v_call: TRBV13; cdr3_nt: TGTGCCAGCAGCTTGCGTATTAGCGGGTTTGGGGAGACCCAGTACTTC; cdr3_aa: CASSLRISGFGETQYF
clone_size: once; j_call: TRBJ2-6; cdr3_length: 17; d_call: NA; v_call: TRBV28; cdr3_nt: TGTGCCAGCACCCCAGGAGGGGGCTGGGCTGGGGCCAACGTCCTGACTTTC; cdr3_aa: CASTPGGGWAGANVLTF
clone_size: NA; j_call: TRBJ1-2; cdr3_length: 13; d_call: NA; v_call: TRBV6-2/TRBV6-3; cdr3_nt: TGTGCCAGCAGTTACGGGACTTCATATGGCTACACCTTC; cdr3_aa: CASSYGTSYGYTF
clone_size: NA; j_call: TRBJ2-2; cdr3_length: 14; d_call: NA; v_call: TRBV7-6; cdr3_nt: TGTTCTAGCAGCTTCTCAGGGAACACCGGGGAGCTGTTTTTT; cdr3_aa: CSSSFSGNTGELFF
clone_size: NA; j_call: TRBJ2-3; cdr3_length: 15; d_call: NA; v_call: TRBV12-3/TRBV12-4; cdr3_nt: TGTGCCAGCAGTTTAAATGAAGCCCTTACAGATACGCAGTATTTT; cdr3_aa: CASSLNEALTDTQYF
clone_size: NA; j_call: TRBJ2-7; cdr3_length: 15; d_call: NA; v_call: TRBV24-1; cdr3_nt: TGTGCCACCAGTGATTTAGAGGGAGGATCCTACGAGCAGTACTTC; cdr3_aa: CATSDLEGGSYEQYF
clone_size: NA; j_call: TRBJ2-7; cdr3_length: 12; d_call: NA; v_call: TRBV27; cdr3_nt: TGTGCCAGCAGTTCTGACACCTACGAGCAGTACTTC; cdr3_aa: CASSSDTYEQYF
clone_size: NA; j_call: TRBJ1-1; cdr3_length: 12; d_call: NA; v_call: TRBV12-3/TRBV12-4; cdr3_nt: TGTGCCAGCACAATTTACGGCACTGAAGCTTTCTTT; cdr3_aa: CASTIYGTEAFF
clone_size: NA; j_call: TRBJ2-5; cdr3_length: 16; d_call: NA; v_call: TRBV7-6; cdr3_nt: TGTGCCAGCAGCTTAGCGGGGATGGGGGGAAAAGAGACCCAGTACTTC; cdr3_aa: CASSLAGMGGKETQYF
clone_size: NA; j_call: TRBJ1-4; cdr3_length: 18; d_call: NA; v_call: TRBV16; cdr3_nt: TGTGCCAGCAGCCAATCCGAAGGCAGAACTGCAACTAATGAAAAACTGTTTTTT; cdr3_aa: CASSQSEGRTATNEKLFF
clone_size: NA; j_call: TRBJ1-2; cdr3_length: 14; d_call: TRBD1; v_call: TRBV4-3; cdr3_nt: TGCGCCAGCAGCCAAGAAACAGGGGGGGATGGCTACACCTTC; cdr3_aa: CASSQETGGDGYTF